This TCR beta chain comes out of a study of cytomegalovirus exposure and HLA in healthy donors. Study-wide findings and caveats: There was a cluster of highly shared sequence variants that was likely a sequencing artifact.

The PCR used 60 Vbeta and 13 Jbeta primers. Method: immunoSEQ multiplex PCR; TCRdb's copy keeps in-frame clones and lacks some. This table holds some 150,000 clones, approximately 80% found once. The CDR3 loop spans 16 amino acids. The V end lost 2 bases, the J end lost 0 bases, and 11 bases lay between the germline ends. Looked up from germline, CDR1 is MNHNS and CDR2 is SASEGT. For this clone: Its target is not known.

The sequence came from a man younger than 40 in good health and CMV-seropositive. The rearrangement uses TRBV6-1 and TRBJ2-4, with D tentatively TRBD2 (6 bases). Sequencing input: PBMCs. CDR3 in DNA: TGTGCCAGCAGTGAATGGGGCGGGGTAGCCAAAAACATTCAGTACTTC. It yields the protein CASSEWGGVAKNIQYF.